The T cell receptor (beta chain) described here comes from a study of shared clonotypes between healthy human individuals. Generated by immunoSEQ multiplex PCR, the TCRdb table keeps only in-frame clones and is missing some. The sample includes about 660,000 clones, over 65% of them seen just once. On this clone: Antigen: not known.

The germline V gene encodes CDR1 KGHSH and CDR2 LQKENI. V shed 2 bases, J shed 1 base, and the junction held 3 bases outside the gene matches. This CDR3 has 15 residues. Study-level points and caveats: Naive subsets typically showed greater estimated richness than memory subsets.

The sample consisted of memory CD4+ T cells sorted from blood. This sample's subset: CD45RA-negative fraction. The receptor's source is a young woman in good health. J is TRBJ2-3 and V is TRBV18; 7 bases agree with TRBD1. The CDR3 region is CASSPAGQGTDTQYF. In nucleotides, the CDR3 is TGTGCCAGCTCACCAGCCGGACAGGGCACAGATACGCAGTATTTT. The whole variable domain, filled in from reference TRBV18 and TRBJ2-3, reads NAGVMQNPRHLVRRRGQEARLRCSPMKGHSHVYWYRQLPEEGLKFMVYLQKENIIDESGMPKERFSAEFPKEGPSILRIQQVVRGDSAAYFCASSPAGQGTDTQYFGPGTRLTVL.